The present entry profiles one TCR beta chain with its context. This specimen belongs to a study of blood T cell repertoires in COVID-19. About the study: The United States, Italy and Spain were the sources of the acute and convalescent COVID-19 samples. Sample material is recorded as cDNA or gDNA derived from T cells, B-cell-depleted T cells, or PBMCs.

In the authors' workflow: Amplification from reference gene primers served as the basis for estimated nucleated cell counts. TCRdb's copy holds only in-frame clones and misses some; the assay was immunoSEQ multiplex PCR. V and J calls and clone size come straight from that table; D and trimming were deduced from the DNA. The repertoire includes 200,000 to 250,000 clones, around 90% of them detected once, and approximately 12% sits in the top ten. Sequenced: peripheral blood. The sequence came from a young woman who had recovered from COVID-19.

CDR3 loop: CASSQVPGQGDRNYGYTF. CDR3 DNA sequence: TGTGCCAGCAGCCAAGTACCGGGACAGGGCGATCGCAACTATGGCTACACCTTC. This sequence joins TRBV3-1 (or the pseudogene TRBV3-2) and TRBJ1-2; 9 positions agree with TRBD1. Germline-derived CDR1 and CDR2 are LGHDT and YNNKEL (reference sequence). This CDR3 contains 18 residues. J gave up 2 bases and V 1 base, and 11 bases lay outside the gene matches.